These 10 T cell receptor beta chains came from one sample sequenced in a study of graft-versus-host responses after intestinal transplantation. Data came from immunoSEQ multiplex PCR; TCRdb stores just in-frame clones and leaves some out. This table holds approximately 100,000 clones, more than 75% found once. Sequenced here: PBMCs, sampled 255 days after intestinal transplant. These receptors came from a human patient who received an intestinal transplant, so some T cells may come from the graft donor.

The chain couples TRBV18 to TRBJ2-7; 7 nucleotides agree with TRBD1. Germline CDR1 reads KGHSH; CDR2 reads LQKENI. The CDR3 totals 14 residues. J lost 3 bases, V lost 4 bases, and 6 bases had no gene match. CDR3 in amino acids: CASSLHRDSYEQYF. In DNA, the CDR3 is TGTGCCAGCTCACTCCACCGGGACAGCTACGAGCAGTACTTC.

The V gene is TRBV6-5, the J gene TRBJ2-4, with D possibly matching TRBD1 (6 bases). CDR1 and CDR2 from the germline V gene are MNHEY and SVGAGI. CDR3 length equals 13 residues. V was pared by 2 bases and J by 8 bases, with 10 bases between. In nucleotides, the CDR3 is TGTGCCAGCAGTTACGGCAGGGGAGACATTCAGTACTTC. Translating gives CASSYGRGDIQYF.

The rearrangement joins TRBV6-5 to TRBJ1-2; D unresolved. V shed 5 bases and J shed 8 bases, with 15 bases lying between them. The CDR3 covers 13 residues. The germline gives CDR1 MNHEY, CDR2 SVGAGI. This CDR3 reads CASSPRNPLGYTF. CDR3 nucleotide sequence: TGTGCCAGCAGTCCACGGAACCCTCTCGGCTACACCTTC.

A note on this clone: The CDR3 end shows no conserved phenylalanine or tryptophan, and so a read error is likely. V is TRBV4-1 and J is TRBJ2-7; 7 nucleotides agree with TRBD2. The V gene's germline CDR1 is MGHRA and CDR2 YSYEKL. The CDR3 is 15 amino acids. The V gene end was trimmed by 0 bases and the J gene end by 6 bases; junction bases not matched to a gene: 8. The CDR3 here is CASSQEKRESSEQYL. CDR3 nucleotides: TGCGCCAGCAGCCAAGAGAAGCGGGAATCATCCGAGCAGTACCTC.

This rearrangement joins TRBV28 to TRBJ2-5; the D gene could be TRBD1 or TRBD2 (5 bases each). V shed 7 bases and J shed 7 bases, with 19 bases lying between them. Germline CDR1 is MDHEN and CDR2 is SYDVKM. The CDR3 loop spans 14 amino acids. CDR3 nucleotide sequence: TGTGCCAGCAACCTCAGATCACAGGCGGGGACCCAGTACTTC. Its protein is CASNLRSQAGTQYF.

This chain joins TRBV29-1 and TRBJ2-1, with unresolved D. In germline, CDR1 is SQVTM, CDR2 ANQGSEA. The CDR3 is 11 residues long. The V gene lost 4 bases and the J gene lost 7 bases, with 8 bases spanning the gap. CDR3 in amino acids: CSVVGLNEQFF. For the CDR3, the DNA is TGCAGCGTTGTAGGGTTAAATGAGCAGTTCTTC.

CDR3 sequence reads: CASSQGQLNQPQHF. Here the CDR3 DNA reads TGCGCCAGCAGCCAGGGACAGCTCAATCAGCCCCAGCATTTT. The V gene is TRBV4-1, the J gene TRBJ1-5; 7 nucleotides agree with TRBD1. The CDR3 runs to 14 residues. The V gene's germline CDR1 is MGHRA and CDR2 YSYEKL. J lost 3 bases, V lost 3 bases, and 2 bases had no gene match.

V usage is TRBV19 and J usage is TRBJ2-2; D is undetermined. The CDR3 contains 16 residues. V was pared by 5 bases and J by 5 bases, with 18 bases between. Germline CDR1 LNHDA, CDR2 SQIVND (reference sequence). The CDR3 loop reads CASSPAFLGTTGELFF. In nucleotides, the CDR3 is TGTGCCAGTAGTCCCGCCTTTCTGGGTACGACCGGGGAGCTGTTTTTT.

The chain links TRBV28 to TRBJ2-6; D is possibly TRBD1 (6 bases). The CDR3 is made up of 17 amino acids. Trimming pared 7 bases from V and 0 bases from J, leaving 16 bases between. Germline V gene sequence: CDR1 MDHEN, CDR2 SYDVKM. CDR3 in amino acids: CASTLDHRDSGANVLTF. In DNA form, the CDR3 reads TGTGCCAGCACCTTAGACCACAGGGACTCTGGGGCCAACGTCCTGACTTTC. The full variable domain, rest sourced from reference TRBV28 and TRBJ2-6, is DVKVTQSSRYLVKRTGEKVFLECVQDMDHENMFWYRQDPGLGLRLIYFSYDVKMKEKGDIPEGYSVSREKKERFSLILESASTNQTSMYLCASTLDHRDSGANVLTFGAGSRLTVL.

CDR3 residues: CASSVATGGPSGTGELFF. The CDR3 nucleotides read TGTGCCAGCAGCGTAGCGACGGGGGGGCCCTCGGGCACCGGGGAGCTGTTTTTT. The rearrangement joins TRBV9 to TRBJ2-2; TRBD2 matches at 8 bases. CDR3 length: 18 residues. The J segment lost 4 bases and the V segment lost 0 bases, leaving 11 bases of the junction unmatched. Per germline, CDR1 SGDLS and CDR2 YYNGEE. Using reference TRBV9 and TRBJ2-2 for the parts outside the CDR3, the full variable domain is DSGVTQTPKHLITATGQRVTLRCSPRSGDLSVYWYQQSLDQGLQFLIQYYNGEERAKGNILERFSAQQFPDLHSELNLSSLELGDSALYFCASSVATGGPSGTGELFFGEGSRLTVL.